This T cell receptor beta chain was observed in a study of cytotoxic CD8 clonotypes in ibrutinib-treated CLL. Data came from immunoSEQ multiplex PCR; TCRdb stores just in-frame clones and leaves some out. The sample holds about 97,000 clones; over 60% are singletons and the top ten take 20% to 25%. The V end was cut by 4 bases, the J end by 3 bases, with 16 bases between. CDR3 length: 15 amino acids. Germline V gene data show CDR1 as SGHDT and CDR2 as YYEEEE. The sequence was collected from a human donor with chronic lymphocytic leukemia. This rearrangement joins TRBV5-6 to TRBJ1-1; D may be TRBD1 (5 bases). The starting material was PBMCs, obtained after 24 months of ibrutinib treatment. The CDR3 bases are TGTGCCAGCAGCCCGGCGGGAGGGGCGGACACTGAAGCTTTCTTT. Protein product: CASSPAGGADTEAFF.